This TCR beta chain was recovered during a study of chemoradiotherapy in HPV16-positive cancers. Only in-frame clones appear in the TCRdb table, and some are missing; sequencing was by immunoSEQ multiplex PCR. The sample carries around 2,500 clones, 80% to 95% recorded once. The starting material was tumor tissue, obtained from a patient who underwent chemoradiotherapy. The receptors shown here come from a human donor with HPV-associated anogenital cancer.

Points on this clone: An end of the junction does not agree with germline; a read error may underlie this. The rearrangement uses TRBV7-9 and TRBJ2-7, with D perhaps being TRBD1 or TRBD2 (6 bases each). Looked up from germline, CDR1 is SEHNR and CDR2 is FQNEAQ (reference sequence). The length of the CDR3 is 14 residues. The CDR3 region is CASSLVGGSHEQYF. The CDR3 DNA sequence: TGTGCCAGCAGCTTAGTGGGGGGCTCCCACGAGCAGTACTTC.